Listed here is a single T cell receptor beta chain. Its target is unknown. This entry is derived from a study of CD8+CD57+ T cells in acquired aplastic anemia. Broader study findings: Patients and controls were found to share twenty-nine CD8+ CDR3 sequences. Any difference that existed in CD8+ Simpson's diversity between patients and controls was not significant.

Genomic DNA acted as the template from which TCR beta VDJ combination and CDR3 sequence profiling were carried out. MiXCR was run by TCRdb on the reads, yielding one entry per CDR3 protein. The sample holds around 180,000 distinct CDR3 sequences, over 60% seen once. Looked up from germline, CDR1 is SGHTA and CDR2 is FQGNSA. CDR3 size: 15 residues. Trimming removed 1 base from V and 6 bases from J, with 16 bases in between. The sequence was obtained from a human donor with severe aplastic anemia or a healthy control (not recorded which). Sequencing was done on a sample of sorted CD4+, CD8+, or CD8+CD57+ T cells (not recorded which) from PBMCs. The V gene is TRBV7-2, the J gene TRBJ2-7; D possibly corresponds to TRBD2 (5 bases). The CDR3 nucleotides are TGTGCCAGCAGCTTAGTGGCGGGTCTAGGATCCGAGCAGTACTTC. Protein: CASSLVAGLGSEQYF.